The sequence of this TCR beta chain was determined in a study of blood T cell repertoires in COVID-19. Study summary: Spain, Italy and the United States supplied samples that represented acute and convalescent COVID-19. T cells, B-cell-depleted T cells, or PBMCs provided the cDNA or gDNA that served as material.

This clone showed up many times. TCRdb's table, derived via immunoSEQ multiplex PCR, lists solely in-frame clones and lacks some. The table records 55,000 to 80,000 clones, around 80% of them present only once. The germline gives CDR1 LGHNT, CDR2 FRNRAP. Trimming removed 7 bases at V and 7 bases at J, with 16 bases between. This CDR3 spans 13 amino acids. The source is a woman aged 80 or over with active or convalescent COVID-19. The sample was peripheral blood. The chain employs TRBV12-5 and TRBJ1-2, with D possibly being TRBD1 (6 bases). The DNA of the CDR3 is TGTGCTAGTGCCCCCGGCGGGGGGCTTGGCTACACCTTC. It translates to CASAPGGGLGYTF.